The next 18 T cell receptor beta chains were all read from a single sample in a study of shared clonotypes between healthy human individuals. Assay used: immunoSEQ multiplex PCR; TCRdb lists only in-frame clones, some missing. The sample lists over 1.5 million clones, around 98% occurring once. The specimen was naive CD4+ T cells sorted from blood. The subset denotes: CD45RA+ positively selected. The receptors come from a man younger than 45 in good health.

Comments on this clone: The same CDR3 also results from other DNA sequences found in this sample. CDR3 amino acids: CASSSPYNEQFF. DNA for the CDR3: TGTGCCAGCAGTTCCCCTTACAATGAGCAGTTCTTC. The chain links TRBV28 to TRBJ2-1; D unresolved. There are 12 residues in the CDR3. The V gene's germline CDR1 is MDHEN and CDR2 SYDVKM. With 4 bases removed from V and 4 bases from J, the gap between germline ends came to 5 bases.

This clone was detected once. The chain links TRBV5-1 to TRBJ2-3; a possible D gene is TRBD2 (6 bases). Between the trimmed V and J ends, which lost 1 base and 0 bases, there was a span of 15 bases. The length of the CDR3 is 17 residues. Germline V lookup: CDR1 SGHRS, CDR2 YFSETQ. CDR3 region: CASSLRLGPSSTDTQYF. The CDR3 DNA sequence: TGCGCCAGCAGCTTGAGACTAGGTCCCTCTAGCACAGATACGCAGTATTTT.

The chain is built from TRBV5-4 and TRBJ2-3; D possibly corresponds to TRBD2 (6 bases). V dropped 4 bases and J dropped 2 bases, with 14 bases sitting between them. The CDR3 is 15 amino acids. CDR1 and CDR2 (germline): SGHNT, YYREEE (reference sequence). CDR3 in DNA: TGTGCCAGCAGCCTCCCGGGACTTCTCACAGATACGCAGTATTTT. Translation: CASSLPGLLTDTQYF.

This clone was counted only a few times. Other DNA sequences from this sample encode an identical CDR3 as well. CDR3 sequence reads: CASSLSETQYF. DNA for the CDR3: TGCGCCAGCAGCTTGTCAGAGACCCAGTACTTC. The rearrangement joins TRBV5-1 to TRBJ2-5; D is ambiguous. This CDR3 has 11 residues. Germline lookup yields CDR1 SGHRS and CDR2 YFSETQ. The V end was cut by 1 base, the J end by 4 bases, with 2 bases between.

The chain joins TRBV5-6 to TRBJ2-1; no firm D call. V was trimmed by 0 bases and J by 4 bases, leaving 17 bases between them. The CDR3 covers 17 residues. Germline-derived CDR1 and CDR2 are SGHDT and YYEEEE. For the CDR3, the DNA is TGTGCCAGCAGCTTGGGGCAGATCGGAATGGGGTACAATGAGCAGTTCTTC. This gives the protein CASSLGQIGMGYNEQFF. The whole variable domain, filled in from reference TRBV5-6 and TRBJ2-1, reads DAGVTQSPTHLIKTRGQQVTLRCSPKSGHDTVSWYQQALGQGPQFIFQYYEEEERQRGNFPDRFSGHQFPNYSSELNVNALLLGDSALYLCASSLGQIGMGYNEQFFGPGTRLTVL.

The sample holds one count of this clone. J is TRBJ2-3 and V is TRBV19, with TRBD2 matching 7 bases. The V gene end was trimmed by 5 bases and the J gene end by 7 bases; junction bases not matched to a gene: 12. This CDR3 is built from 15 residues. The germline V gene has CDR1 LNHDA and CDR2 SQIVND (reference sequence). In DNA form, the CDR3 reads TGTGCCAGTAGTCCGACTAGCCCCGGCCCGAATACGCAGTATTTT. It codes for CASSPTSPGPNTQYF.

The rearrangement uses TRBV7-8 and TRBJ2-3; the match to TRBD2 covers 12 bases. The CDR3 has 15 residues. Germline CDR1 and CDR2: SGHVS and FQNEAQ. The V segment lost 5 bases and the J segment 6 bases; nucleotides outside the gene matches: 6. This CDR3 is CASSPLAGGGDTQYF. The CDR3 bases are TGTGCCAGCAGCCCACTAGCGGGAGGAGGGGATACGCAGTATTTT.

Turning to this clone: The same CDR3 arises from other DNA sequences in this sample as well. The chain joins TRBV25-1 to TRBJ2-1, with D unresolved. The germline gives CDR1 MGHDK, CDR2 SYGVNS. This CDR3 comprises 11 residues. Trimming pared 1 base from V and 6 bases from J, leaving 1 base between. DNA of the CDR3: TGTGCCAGCAGTGAATTCAATGAGCAGTTCTTC. Translating it yields CASSEFNEQFF.

This chain links TRBV19 with TRBJ1-5; D remains ambiguous. The CDR3 contains 15 residues. Trimming shortened V by 1 base and J by 3 bases, and 10 bases separated the two germline ends. Germline values: CDR1 LNHDA, CDR2 SQIVND (reference sequence). CDR3 sequence: CASSIVPMINQPQHF. Here the CDR3 DNA reads TGTGCCAGTAGTATAGTACCGATGATCAATCAGCCCCAGCATTTT. The full variable domain, its missing parts supplied by reference TRBV19 and TRBJ1-5, is DGGITQSPKYLFRKEGQNVTLSCEQNLNHDAMYWYRQDPGQGLRLIYYSQIVNDFQKGDIAEGYSVSREKKESFPLTVTSAQKNPTAFYLCASSIVPMINQPQHFGDGTRLSIL.

The chain employs TRBV30 and TRBJ1-1, with D perhaps TRBD1 (5 bases). In germline, CDR1 is GTSNPN, CDR2 SVGIG (reference sequence). V gave up 1 base and J gave up 2 bases, with 11 bases separating them. The CDR3 runs to 14 residues. CDR3 sequence: CAWSGITGNTEAFF. DNA of the CDR3: TGTGCCTGGAGTGGAATAACAGGCAACACTGAAGCTTTCTTT.

This sequence joins TRBV18 and TRBJ1-1; 11 bases line up with TRBD1. Germline CDR1 reads KGHSH; CDR2 reads LQKENI. Germline trimming cut 1 base from V and 5 bases from J; bases unmatched to any gene: 6. CDR3 size: 16 residues. CDR3 sequence reads: CASSPLGQGAETEAFF. In nucleotides, the CDR3 is TGTGCCAGCTCACCACTAGGACAGGGGGCAGAAACTGAAGCTTTCTTT.

The J gene is TRBJ1-2, the V gene TRBV9; 10 bases are a match to TRBD1. The trim removed 3 bases at V and 3 bases at J, leaving 11 bases unmatched. Germline V gene lookup returns CDR1 SGDLS and CDR2 YYNGEE. The CDR3 is 17 amino acids. In nucleotides, the CDR3 is TGTGCCAGCAGCGCGCGAGGACAGGGGGGTTTGGACTATGGCTACACCTTC. This gives the protein CASSARGQGGLDYGYTF.

This sequence joins TRBV5-4 and TRBJ2-3; D is possibly TRBD1 (6 bases). Germline values: CDR1 SGHNT, CDR2 YYREEE (reference sequence). V was pared by 4 bases and J by 0 bases, with 9 bases between. The CDR3 runs 14 residues. The CDR3 nucleotides are TGTGCCAGCAGCGACAGGACTAGCACAGATACGCAGTATTTT. Translation gives CASSDRTSTDTQYF.

The chain uses TRBV6-1 and TRBJ2-3, with 8 nucleotides matching TRBD1. The germline V gene encodes CDR1 MNHNS and CDR2 SASEGT. The CDR3 extends over 15 amino acids. The ends lost 8 bases at V and 1 base at J; junction bases unmatched: 8. CDR3 loop: CASGRRGQGTDTQYF. CDR3 DNA: TGTGCCAGCGGACGTAGGGGACAGGGCACAGATACGCAGTATTTT.

CDR3 coding DNA: TGTGCCAGCAATAGCGGGAGAGGTTACAATGAGCAGTTCTTC. Translating gives CASNSGRGYNEQFF. The chain has TRBV6-5 and TRBJ2-1; 9 positions match TRBD2. The V gene's germline CDR1 is MNHEY and CDR2 SVGAGI. J lost 4 bases, V lost 7 bases, and 5 bases had no gene match. The length of the CDR3 is 14 residues.

On this clone itself: The same CDR3 is also encoded by other DNA sequences in this sample. The rearrangement joins TRBV19 to TRBJ2-7; no clear D. Germline values: CDR1 LNHDA, CDR2 SQIVND (reference sequence). The CDR3 totals 13 residues. V was pared by 3 bases and J by 3 bases, with 9 bases between. This CDR3 reads CASSISTNYEQYF. The CDR3 region has the DNA TGTGCCAGTAGTATTTCAACAAACTACGAGCAGTACTTC.

This chain connects TRBV19 to TRBJ1-5, with TRBD1 identical over 8 bases. Losses at the gene ends were 7 bases for V and 3 bases for J; bases not matched to a gene: 14. The length of the CDR3 is 17 residues. Germline CDR1 is LNHDA and CDR2 is SQIVND (reference sequence). The CDR3 DNA reads as TGTGCCAGTACCTCGGCCCCCACAGGGGGAGCCAATCAGCCCCAGCATTTT. It codes for CASTSAPTGGANQPQHF.

This chain connects TRBV11-2 to TRBJ2-7; D call uncertain. V lost 0 bases, J lost 0 bases, and 15 bases lay in between. CDR1 is SGHAT, CDR2 FQNNGV, per germline. The CDR3 spans 17 residues. The CDR3 loop reads CASSLDRGRAISYEQYF. The CDR3 bases are TGTGCCAGCAGCTTAGATAGAGGTCGGGCCATCTCCTACGAGCAGTACTTC.